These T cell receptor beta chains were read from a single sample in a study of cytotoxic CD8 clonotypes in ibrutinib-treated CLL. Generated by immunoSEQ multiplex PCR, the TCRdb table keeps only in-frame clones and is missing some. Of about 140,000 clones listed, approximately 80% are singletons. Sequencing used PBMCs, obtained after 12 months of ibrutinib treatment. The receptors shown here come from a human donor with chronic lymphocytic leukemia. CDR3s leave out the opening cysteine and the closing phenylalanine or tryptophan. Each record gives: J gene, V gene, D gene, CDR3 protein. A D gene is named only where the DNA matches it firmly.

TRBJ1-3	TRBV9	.	ASSSFGGTIY
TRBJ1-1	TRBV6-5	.	ASSATRLNTEAF
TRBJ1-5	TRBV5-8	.	ASSLGQLTSNQPQH
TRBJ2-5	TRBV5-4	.	ASSFRQEQETQY
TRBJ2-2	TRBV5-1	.	ASSQGRDRPTGELF
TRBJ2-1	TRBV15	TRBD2	ATTPSRLAGVNEQF
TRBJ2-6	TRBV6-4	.	ASRTDSGANVLT
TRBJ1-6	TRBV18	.	ASSPADPGLNSPLH
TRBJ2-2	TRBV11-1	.	ASSARTEGTGELF
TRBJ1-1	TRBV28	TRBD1	AGSTGGSGTEAF
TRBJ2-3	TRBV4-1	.	ASSPSTGHTDTQY
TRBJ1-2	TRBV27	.	ASSLTGTIGYT
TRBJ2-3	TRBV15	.	ATSFGQSTDTQY
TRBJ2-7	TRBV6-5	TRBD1	ASSYFGQGHEQY
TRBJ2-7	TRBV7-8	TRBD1	ASSLITGQSYEQY
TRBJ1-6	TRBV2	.	ASSAQGGSGSTTPLH
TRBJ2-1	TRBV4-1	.	ASSPLGWGGEQF
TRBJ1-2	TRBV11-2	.	ASSLVAGNNYGYT
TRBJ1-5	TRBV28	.	ASSPLSNQPQH